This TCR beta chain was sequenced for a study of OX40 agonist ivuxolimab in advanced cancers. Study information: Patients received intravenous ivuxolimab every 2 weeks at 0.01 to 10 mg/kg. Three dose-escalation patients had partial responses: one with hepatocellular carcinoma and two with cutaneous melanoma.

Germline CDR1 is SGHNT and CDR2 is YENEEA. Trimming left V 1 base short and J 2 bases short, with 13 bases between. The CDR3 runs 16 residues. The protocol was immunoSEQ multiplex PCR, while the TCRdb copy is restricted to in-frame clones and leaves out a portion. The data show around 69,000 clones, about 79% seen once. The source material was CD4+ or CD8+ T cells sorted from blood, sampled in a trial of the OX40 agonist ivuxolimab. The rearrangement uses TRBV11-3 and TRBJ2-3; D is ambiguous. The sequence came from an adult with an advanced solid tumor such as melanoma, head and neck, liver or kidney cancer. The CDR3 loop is CASSLGGPQATDTQYF. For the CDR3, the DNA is TGTGCCAGCAGCTTAGGCGGCCCCCAGGCCACAGATACGCAGTATTTT.